This is a list of T cell receptor beta chains from one sample in a study of blood T cells in healthy people across ages. TCRdb re-analysed the 5' RACE reads in MiXCR, keeping a single row per CDR3 protein. The sample shows about 1.8 million distinct CDR3 sequences, about 50% of them seen only once. Sequencing was carried out using blood. These receptors were obtained from a woman aged 40 to 50 in good health. Each CDR3 is given with its conserved first and last residue. A D gene is named only where the DNA matches it firmly. The size entry is marked missing in some rows and otherwise reads once, few, many or a size class.

D: TRBD2
J: TRBJ2-1
V: TRBV3-1
size: .
CDR3: CASSYPRGLAGLSYNGQFF
DNA: TGTGCCAGCAGCTACCCGAGGGGACTAGCGGGGCTTTCCTACAATGGGCAGTTCTTC

D: .
J: TRBJ1-5
V: TRBV10-3
size: .
CDR3: CAISVVGRHQPQHF
DNA: TGTGCCATCAGCGTCGTCGGGAGACATCAGCCCCAGCATTTT

D: .
J: TRBJ2-1
V: TRBV20-1
size: .
CDR3: CSARVWQGVTYNEQFF
DNA: TGCAGTGCTAGAGTTTGGCAGGGTGTGACCTACAATGAGCAGTTCTTC

D: .
J: TRBJ2-3
V: TRBV5-1
size: few
CDR3: CASSLGPDSADTQYF
DNA: TGCGCCAGCAGCTTGGGCCCGGACAGCGCAGATACGCAGTATTTT

D: .
J: TRBJ1-2
V: TRBV6-5
size: .
CDR3: CASSYSSPGANYGYTF
DNA: TGTGCCAGCAGTTACTCATCCCCAGGAGCTAACTATGGCTACACCTTC

D: .
J: TRBJ2-1
V: TRBV7-2
size: .
CDR3: CASSLRDSPYNEQFF
DNA: TGTGCCAGCAGCTTACGGGACTCTCCCTACAATGAGCAGTTCTTC

D: .
J: TRBJ1-6
V: TRBV20-1
size: .
CDR3: CSAPDSSNSPLHF
DNA: TGCAGTGCCCCGGACAGCTCAAATTCACCCCTCCACTTT

D: .
J: TRBJ2-1
V: TRBV20-1
size: .
CDR3: CSARGLQGSYNEQFF
DNA: TGCAGTGCTAGAGGTCTCCAGGGGTCCTACAATGAGCAGTTCTTC

D: TRBD2
J: TRBJ2-1
V: TRBV6-5
size: few
CDR3: CASSPWVGSGVVEQFF
DNA: TGTGCCAGCAGCCCATGGGTGGGTAGCGGGGTTGTTGAGCAGTTCTTC

D: TRBD2
J: TRBJ2-7
V: TRBV5-6
size: .
CDR3: CASSLTSGDKYEQYF
DNA: TGTGCCAGCAGCTTGACTAGCGGGGACAAGTACGAGCAGTACTTC

D: .
J: TRBJ2-5
V: TRBV6-2/TRBV6-3
size: .
CDR3: CASSYLSGPYQETQYF
DNA: TGTGCCAGCAGTTACCTGAGCGGACCGTACCAAGAGACCCAGTACTTC